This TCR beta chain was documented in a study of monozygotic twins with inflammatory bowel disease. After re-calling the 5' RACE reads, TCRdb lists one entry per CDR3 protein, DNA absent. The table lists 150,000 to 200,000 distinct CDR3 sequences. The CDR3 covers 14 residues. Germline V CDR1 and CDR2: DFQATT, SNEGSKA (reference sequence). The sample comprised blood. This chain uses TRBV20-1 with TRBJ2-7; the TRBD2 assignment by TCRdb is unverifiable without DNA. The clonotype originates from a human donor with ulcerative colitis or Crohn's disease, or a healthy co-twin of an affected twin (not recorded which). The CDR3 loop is CSAMVGSGTSEQYF.